This section outlines one T cell receptor (beta chain) sequence together with its context. Its antigen is currently unknown. This specimen belongs to a study of blood T cells in healthy people across ages. Germline V lookup: CDR1 KGHDR, CDR2 SFDVKD. The CDR3 is made up of 15 amino acids. V lost 3 bases, J lost 3 bases, and 6 bases stayed unmatched. PCR was performed a second time for about 7 to 11 cycles using a sample-barcoded 5' primer and a J-beta primer mix. TCRdb independently ran MiXCR on the 5' RACE reads; one entry per CDR3 protein. The sample has about 2 million distinct CDR3 sequences; roughly 49% are singletons. Overall study findings and caveats: In older individuals, TCR beta diversity per million T cells was lower, falling roughly linearly with age.

J is TRBJ2-7 and V is TRBV24-1, with TRBD1 matching over 8 bases. Sequencing was performed on blood. This receptor was obtained from a woman in her 40s in good health. For the CDR3, the DNA is TGTGCCACCAGTGATCGCGGACAGGGACGCTACGAGCAGTACTTC. Translated: CATSDRGQGRYEQYF.